The rows below give T cell receptor beta chains drawn from one sample of a study of post-analysis software for immune sequencing data. TCRdb reprocessed the PCR reads via MiXCR and lists one record per CDR3 protein. The sample has around 770,000 distinct CDR3 sequences; 46% are singletons. Sequencing was carried out using blood. These receptor sequences come from a girl between 10 and 17 years old with multiple sclerosis. Both conserved end residues are part of each CDR3. A D gene is named only where the DNA matches it firmly. Not all rows give a size; the values are once, few, many and, for expanded clones, a class.

CDR3aa: CASSSGAFSYNEQFF
CDR3nt: TGTGCCAGCAGTTCAGGGGCTTTCTCCTACAATGAGCAGTTCTTC
v_gene: TRBV12-3/TRBV12-4
d_gene: -
j_gene: TRBJ2-1
abundance: -

CDR3aa: CSAHSLAGGPDTQYF
CDR3nt: TGCAGTGCTCATTCACTAGCGGGAGGGCCGGATACGCAGTATTTT
v_gene: TRBV20-1
d_gene: TRBD2
j_gene: TRBJ2-3
abundance: -

CDR3aa: CSARDRQGQANEQYF
CDR3nt: TGCAGTGCTAGAGACCGACAGGGTCAAGCAAATGAGCAGTACTTC
v_gene: TRBV20-1
d_gene: TRBD1
j_gene: TRBJ2-7
abundance: -

CDR3aa: CASSQVRPYGYTF
CDR3nt: TGTGCCAGCAGCCAAGTCCGGCCCTATGGCTACACCTTC
v_gene: TRBV3-1
d_gene: -
j_gene: TRBJ1-2
abundance: -

CDR3aa: CATSRLTNEKLFF
CDR3nt: TGTGCCACCAGCAGGTTAACTAATGAAAAACTGTTTTTT
v_gene: TRBV15
d_gene: -
j_gene: TRBJ1-4
abundance: few

CDR3aa: CASSPPREVHNEQFF
CDR3nt: TGCGCCAGCAGCCCCCCCCGGGAGGTCCACAATGAGCAGTTCTTC
v_gene: TRBV5-1
d_gene: TRBD2
j_gene: TRBJ2-1
abundance: -

CDR3aa: CASTGLDYGYTF
CDR3nt: TGTGCCAGCACCGGGTTAGACTATGGCTACACCTTC
v_gene: TRBV7-9
d_gene: -
j_gene: TRBJ1-2
abundance: -

CDR3aa: CASSVFSGTLDEQFF
CDR3nt: TGTGCCAGCAGCGTATTTTCCGGGACACTTGATGAGCAGTTCTTC
v_gene: TRBV7-3
d_gene: -
j_gene: TRBJ2-1
abundance: few

CDR3aa: CSAIGGPSYNEQYF
CDR3nt: TGCAGTGCTATTGGGGGGCCATCCTACAATGAGCAGTACTTC
v_gene: TRBV20-1
d_gene: -
j_gene: TRBJ2-7
abundance: few

CDR3aa: CASSLETSGYNEQYF
CDR3nt: TGTGCCAGCAGTTTGGAGACTAGCGGATACAATGAGCAGTACTTC
v_gene: TRBV28
d_gene: TRBD2
j_gene: TRBJ2-7
abundance: -

CDR3aa: CASSLVSASTDTQYF
CDR3nt: TGTGCCAGCAGCTTAGTTAGCGCTAGCACAGATACGCAGTATTTT
v_gene: TRBV7-2
d_gene: -
j_gene: TRBJ2-3
abundance: -

CDR3aa: CASSQDDRGETQYF
CDR3nt: TGTGCCAGCAGCCAAGACGACAGGGGAGAGACCCAGTACTTC
v_gene: TRBV14
d_gene: TRBD1
j_gene: TRBJ2-5
abundance: -

CDR3aa: CASSLESLVGDTQYF
CDR3nt: TGCGCCAGCAGCTTGGAGTCGCTAGTGGGAGATACGCAGTATTTT
v_gene: TRBV5-1
d_gene: -
j_gene: TRBJ2-3
abundance: -

CDR3aa: CSSVQETQYF
CDR3nt: TGCAGCTCTGTACAAGAGACCCAGTACTTC
v_gene: TRBV29-1
d_gene: -
j_gene: TRBJ2-5
abundance: -

CDR3aa: CASSLDRRPNTEAFF
CDR3nt: TGTGCCAGCAGCTTAGACAGGCGTCCTAACACTGAAGCTTTCTTT
v_gene: TRBV7-9
d_gene: -
j_gene: TRBJ1-1
abundance: -

CDR3aa: CASSPALRVQETQYF
CDR3nt: TGTGCCAGCAGCCCGGCACTCAGGGTCCAAGAGACCCAGTACTTC
v_gene: TRBV5-8
d_gene: -
j_gene: TRBJ2-5
abundance: -

CDR3aa: CSVEDRGRVFYNEQFF
CDR3nt: TGCAGCGTTGAAGATCGTGGGAGAGTCTTCTACAATGAGCAGTTCTTC
v_gene: TRBV29-1
d_gene: -
j_gene: TRBJ2-1
abundance: -